These 2 T cell receptor beta chains originate from one sample sequenced in a study of PD-1 blockade in mismatch repair-deficient tumors. Here immunoSEQ multiplex PCR was the method, and the copy in TCRdb shows in-frame clones only, minus some. The sample includes approximately 40,000 clones, roughly 77% of them seen just once. Sequences were derived from peripheral blood, sampled 4 weeks after starting pembrolizumab. The receptors here all came from an adult with mismatch repair-deficient cancer.

The chain employs TRBV9 and TRBJ2-2; TRBD2 matches 14 bases. V shed 3 bases, J shed 1 base, and the junction held 8 bases outside the gene matches. The CDR3 is 19 amino acids. Germline CDR1 reads SGDLS; CDR2 reads YYNGEE. CDR3 amino acids: CASSAGLAGGLVNTGELFF. In nucleotides, the CDR3 is TGTGCCAGCAGCGCCGGACTAGCGGGAGGCCTGGTGAACACCGGGGAGCTGTTTTTT. Full variable domain (missing parts from reference TRBV9 and TRBJ2-2): DSGVTQTPKHLITATGQRVTLRCSPRSGDLSVYWYQQSLDQGLQFLIQYYNGEERAKGNILERFSAQQFPDLHSELNLSSLELGDSALYFCASSAGLAGGLVNTGELFFGEGSRLTVL.

The rearrangement uses TRBV6-1 and TRBJ1-1; D ambiguous. Germline V gives CDR1 MNHNS, CDR2 SASEGT. The CDR3 has 14 residues. The V end was cut by 3 bases, the J end by 2 bases, with 10 bases between. The CDR3 loop is CASSDGWGNTEAFF. The CDR3 DNA is TGTGCCAGCAGTGACGGGTGGGGAAACACTGAAGCTTTCTTT.